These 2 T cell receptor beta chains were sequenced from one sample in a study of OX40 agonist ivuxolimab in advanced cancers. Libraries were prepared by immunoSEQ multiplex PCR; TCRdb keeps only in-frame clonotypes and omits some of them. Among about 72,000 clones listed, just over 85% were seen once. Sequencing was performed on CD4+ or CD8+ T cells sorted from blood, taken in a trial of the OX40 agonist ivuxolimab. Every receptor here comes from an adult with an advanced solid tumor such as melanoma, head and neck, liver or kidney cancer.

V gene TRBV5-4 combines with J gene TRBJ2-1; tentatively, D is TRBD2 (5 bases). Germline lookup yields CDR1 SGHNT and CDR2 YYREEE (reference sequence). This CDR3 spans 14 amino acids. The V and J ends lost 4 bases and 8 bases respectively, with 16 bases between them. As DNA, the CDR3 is TGTGCCAGCAGCCTAGGAGGCCTCTTCGATGAGCAGTTCTTC. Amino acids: CASSLGGLFDEQFF.

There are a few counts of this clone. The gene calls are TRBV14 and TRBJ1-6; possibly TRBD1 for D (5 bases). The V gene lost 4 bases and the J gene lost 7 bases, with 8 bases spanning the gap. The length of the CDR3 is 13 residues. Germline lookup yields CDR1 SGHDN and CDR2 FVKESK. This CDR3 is CASSPQGNSPLHF. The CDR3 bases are TGTGCCAGCAGCCCGCAGGGAAATTCACCCCTCCACTTT.